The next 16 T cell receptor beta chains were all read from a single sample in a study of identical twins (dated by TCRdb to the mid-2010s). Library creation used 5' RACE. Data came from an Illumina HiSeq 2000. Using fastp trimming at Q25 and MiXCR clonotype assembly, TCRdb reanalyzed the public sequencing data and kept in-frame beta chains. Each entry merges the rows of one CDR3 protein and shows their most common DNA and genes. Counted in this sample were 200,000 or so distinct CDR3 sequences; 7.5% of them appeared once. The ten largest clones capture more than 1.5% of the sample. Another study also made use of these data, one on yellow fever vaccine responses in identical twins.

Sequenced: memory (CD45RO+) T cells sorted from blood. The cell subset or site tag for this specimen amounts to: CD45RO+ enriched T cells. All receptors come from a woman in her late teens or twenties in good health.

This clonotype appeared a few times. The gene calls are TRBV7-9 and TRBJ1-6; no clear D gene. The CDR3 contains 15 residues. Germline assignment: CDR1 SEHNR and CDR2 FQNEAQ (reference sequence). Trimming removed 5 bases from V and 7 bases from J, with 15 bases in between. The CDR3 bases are TGTGCCAGCAGCCAGAAGGGCGCGGAGAATTCACCCCTCCACTTT. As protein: CASSQKGAENSPLHF. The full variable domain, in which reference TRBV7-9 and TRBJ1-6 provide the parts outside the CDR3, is DTGVSQNPRHKITKRGQNVTFRCDPISEHNRLYWYRQTLGQGPEFLTYFQNEAQLEKSRLLSDRFSAERPKGSFSTLEIQRTEQGDSAMYLCASSQKGAENSPLHFGNGTRLTVT.

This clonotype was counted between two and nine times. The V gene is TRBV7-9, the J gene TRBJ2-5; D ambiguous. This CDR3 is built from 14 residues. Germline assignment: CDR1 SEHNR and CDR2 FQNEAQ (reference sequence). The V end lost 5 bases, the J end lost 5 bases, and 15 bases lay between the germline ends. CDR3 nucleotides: TGTGCCAGCAGCCCACCGGCTAGGGTCGAGACCCAGTACTTC. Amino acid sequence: CASSPPARVETQYF.

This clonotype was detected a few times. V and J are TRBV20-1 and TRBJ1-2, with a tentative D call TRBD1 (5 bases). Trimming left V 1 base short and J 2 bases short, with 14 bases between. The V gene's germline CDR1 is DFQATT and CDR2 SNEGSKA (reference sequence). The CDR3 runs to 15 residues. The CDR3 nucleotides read TGCAGTGCTAGAGTCCGGGACGAACGCAACTATGGCTACACCTTC. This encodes CSARVRDERNYGYTF.

As DNA, the CDR3 is TGCAGTGCTATAGAGTCAACTAATGAAAAACTGTTTTTT. This sequence encodes CSAIESTNEKLFF. The rearrangement links TRBV20-1 to TRBJ1-4, with no clear D. Germline V gene data show CDR1 as DFQATT and CDR2 as SNEGSKA (reference sequence). The germline V and J ends were trimmed by 4 bases and 0 bases, with 6 bases remaining between them. The CDR3 is 13 amino acids.

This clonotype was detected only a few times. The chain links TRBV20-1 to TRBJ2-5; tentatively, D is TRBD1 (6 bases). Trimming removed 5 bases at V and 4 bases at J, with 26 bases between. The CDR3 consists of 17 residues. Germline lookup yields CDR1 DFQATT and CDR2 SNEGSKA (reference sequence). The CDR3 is CSAPQQTGTDMRETQYF. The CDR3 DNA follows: TGCAGTGCTCCCCAACAAACAGGGACGGATATGCGAGAGACCCAGTACTTC.

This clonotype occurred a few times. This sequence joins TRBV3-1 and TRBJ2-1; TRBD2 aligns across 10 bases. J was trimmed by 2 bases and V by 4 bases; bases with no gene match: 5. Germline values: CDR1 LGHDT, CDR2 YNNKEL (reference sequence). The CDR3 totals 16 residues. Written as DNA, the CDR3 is TGTGCCAGCAGCCCCGAGCTAGCGGGAGCCTACAATGAGCAGTTCTTC. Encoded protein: CASSPELAGAYNEQFF.

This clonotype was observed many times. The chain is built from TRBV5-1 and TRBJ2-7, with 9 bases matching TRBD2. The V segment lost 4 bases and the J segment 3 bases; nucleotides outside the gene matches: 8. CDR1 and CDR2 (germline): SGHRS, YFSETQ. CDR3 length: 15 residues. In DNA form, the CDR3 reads TGCGCCAGCAGCCCCGGTCCAGCGGGAGGCTACGAGCAGTACTTC. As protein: CASSPGPAGGYEQYF.

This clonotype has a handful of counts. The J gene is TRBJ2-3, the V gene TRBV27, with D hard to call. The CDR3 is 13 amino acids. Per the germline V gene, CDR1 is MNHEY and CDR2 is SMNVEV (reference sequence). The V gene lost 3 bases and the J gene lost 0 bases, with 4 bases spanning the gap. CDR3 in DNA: TGTGCCAGCAGTTTTCTGAGCACAGATACGCAGTATTTT. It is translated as CASSFLSTDTQYF.

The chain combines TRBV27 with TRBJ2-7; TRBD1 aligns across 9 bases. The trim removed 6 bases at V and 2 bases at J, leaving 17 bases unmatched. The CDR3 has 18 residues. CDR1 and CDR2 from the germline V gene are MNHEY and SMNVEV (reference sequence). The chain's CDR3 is CASSPLYWTGVKAYEQYF. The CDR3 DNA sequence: TGTGCCAGCAGCCCTCTCTACTGGACAGGGGTAAAGGCCTACGAGCAGTACTTC.

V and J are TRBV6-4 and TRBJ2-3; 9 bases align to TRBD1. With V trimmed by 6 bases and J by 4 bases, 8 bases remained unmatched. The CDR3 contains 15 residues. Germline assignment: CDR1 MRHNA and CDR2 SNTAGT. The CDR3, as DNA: TGTGCCAGCAGCGTACAGGGGGCGCCATCAGATACGCAGTATTTT. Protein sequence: CASSVQGAPSDTQYF.

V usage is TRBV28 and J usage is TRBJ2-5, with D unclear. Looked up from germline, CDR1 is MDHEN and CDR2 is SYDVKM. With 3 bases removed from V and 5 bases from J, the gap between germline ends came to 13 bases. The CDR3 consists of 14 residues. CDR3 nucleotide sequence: TGTGCCAGCAGTTTGTATCAAAGGGCTGAGACCCAGTACTTC. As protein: CASSLYQRAETQYF.

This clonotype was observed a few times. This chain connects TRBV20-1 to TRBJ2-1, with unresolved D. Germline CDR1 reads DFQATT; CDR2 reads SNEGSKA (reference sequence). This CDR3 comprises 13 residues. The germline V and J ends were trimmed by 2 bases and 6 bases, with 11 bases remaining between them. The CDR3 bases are TGCAGTGCTAGACCCCCAGACCTCAATGAGCAGTTCTTC. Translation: CSARPPDLNEQFF.

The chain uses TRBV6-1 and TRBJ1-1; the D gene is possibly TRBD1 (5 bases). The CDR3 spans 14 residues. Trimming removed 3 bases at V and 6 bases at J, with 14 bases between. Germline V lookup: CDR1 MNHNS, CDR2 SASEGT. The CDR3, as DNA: TGTGCCAGCAGTGATGCCGCAGGGACGGCTGAAGCTTTCTTT. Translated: CASSDAAGTAEAFF.

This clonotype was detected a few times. The CDR3 DNA reads as TGTGCCAGCAGGAACAGGGGGGTGACCGGGGAGCTGTTTTTT. Translation gives CASRNRGVTGELFF. The chain joins TRBV6-1 to TRBJ2-2, with 8 positions matching TRBD1. After removal of 6 bases from V and 5 bases from J, the junction contained 5 bases not matched to a gene. The germline V gene has CDR1 MNHNS and CDR2 SASEGT. This CDR3 contains 14 residues.

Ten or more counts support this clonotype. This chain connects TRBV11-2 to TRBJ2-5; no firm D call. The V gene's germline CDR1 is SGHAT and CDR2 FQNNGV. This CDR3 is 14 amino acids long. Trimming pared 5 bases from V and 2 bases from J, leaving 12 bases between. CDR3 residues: CASSQLNRQETQYF. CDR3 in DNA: TGTGCCAGCAGCCAACTGAACAGACAAGAGACCCAGTACTTC.

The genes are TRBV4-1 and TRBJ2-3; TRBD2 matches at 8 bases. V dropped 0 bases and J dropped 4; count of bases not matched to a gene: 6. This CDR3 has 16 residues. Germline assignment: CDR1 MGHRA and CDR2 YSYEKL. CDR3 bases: TGCGCCAGCAGCCAAGACCCGGGAGGGCCTTCAGATACGCAGTATTTT. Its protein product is CASSQDPGGPSDTQYF.